The 13 T cell receptor beta chains listed next were all sequenced from one sample in a study of lymphopenia after photon versus proton radiotherapy. Sequencing was performed with immunoSEQ multiplex PCR; in TCRdb, only in-frame clones are kept and a portion is missing. The sample yields around 70,000 clones, about 90% seen once. Specimen: peripheral blood, collected from a patient treated with photon-based radiotherapy. The receptor source for this set is a woman aged 40 to 50 with cholangiocarcinoma.

The V call is TRBV7-8, the J call TRBJ2-2; weak D call: TRBD2 (6 bases). The CDR3 is made up of 16 amino acids. V gave up 2 bases and J gave up 5 bases, with 15 bases separating them. The germline V gene has CDR1 SGHVS and CDR2 FQNEAQ. CDR3 protein: CASSLSAGRWTGELFF. In nucleotides, the CDR3 is TGTGCCAGCAGCTTATCGGCAGGGAGGTGGACCGGGGAGCTGTTTTTT.

The gene calls are TRBV28 and TRBJ1-3, with D unresolved. Per germline, CDR1 MDHEN and CDR2 SYDVKM. V shed 5 bases and J shed 0 bases, with 5 bases lying between them. This CDR3 has 13 residues. The CDR3 here is CASSLTSGNTIYF. The DNA for the CDR3 is TGTGCCAGCAGTCTAACCTCTGGAAACACCATATATTTT.

The chain employs TRBV30 and TRBJ2-7; 9 positions agree with TRBD1. The CDR3 sequence is 15 residues long. CDR1 is GTSNPN and CDR2 is SVGIG in the germline V gene (reference sequence). With V trimmed by 3 bases and J by 1 base, 7 bases remained unmatched. CDR3: CAWSRTGTGSYEQYF. The CDR3 DNA follows: TGTGCCTGGAGCAGAACCGGGACAGGGTCCTACGAGCAGTACTTC.

J is TRBJ2-1 and V is TRBV10-1; 7 bases are shared with TRBD2. V gave up 0 bases and J gave up 1 base; unmatched junction bases: 3. CDR1 is WNHNN and CDR2 is SYGVQD in the germline V gene (reference sequence). The CDR3 is made up of 16 amino acids. The CDR3 coding sequence is TGCGCCAGCAGTGAGTCGGGGGGGTTATCCTACAATGAGCAGTTCTTC. Translation: CASSESGGLSYNEQFF.

The chain employs TRBV7-6 and TRBJ2-7; TRBD1 matches 7 bases. The CDR3 is 15 residues long. Germline lookup yields CDR1 SGHVS and CDR2 FNYEAQ. V dropped 6 bases and J dropped 1; count of bases not matched to a gene: 9. The CDR3 region is CASSPSPRGSYEQYF. The CDR3 nucleotides are TGTGCCAGCAGTCCCTCCCCCAGGGGGTCCTACGAGCAGTACTTC.

The chain joins TRBV6-9 to TRBJ2-2; D not resolved. Trimming stripped 4 bases from V and 3 bases from J, with 3 bases between. The CDR3 has 12 residues. Looked up from germline, CDR1 is MNHGY and CDR2 is SVAAGI. The DNA for the CDR3 is TGTGCCAGCAGTTCCGACACCGGGGAGCTGTTTTTT. It encodes CASSSDTGELFF.

This chain uses TRBV19 with TRBJ1-2; D possibly corresponds to TRBD1 (6 bases). Germline V gives CDR1 LNHDA, CDR2 SQIVND (reference sequence). V gave up 1 base and J gave up 1 base, with 16 bases separating them. The CDR3 runs 17 residues. CDR3 region: CASSIGDKTSLNYGYTF. For the CDR3, the DNA is TGTGCCAGTAGTATAGGGGACAAAACATCCCTTAACTATGGCTACACCTTC.

The chain links TRBV18 to TRBJ1-1; 10 bases align to TRBD1. Germline assignment: CDR1 KGHSH and CDR2 LQKENI. Trimming removed 3 bases from V and 10 bases from J; junction bases left unmatched: 8. The CDR3 totals 14 residues. CDR3 sequence (DNA): TGTGCCAGCTCACCGGGGGGACAGGGGTATGGAGCTTTCTTT. Its translation: CASSPGGQGYGAFF.

V and J are TRBV6-5 and TRBJ2-2, with 7 bases that match TRBD1. The V gene's germline CDR1 is MNHEY and CDR2 SVGAGI. The V gene end was trimmed by 6 bases and the J gene end by 2 bases; junction bases not matched to a gene: 6. The CDR3 runs 15 residues. CDR3 amino acids: CASSLQGFNTGELFF. CDR3 DNA sequence: TGTGCCAGCAGCCTACAGGGGTTCAACACCGGGGAGCTGTTTTTT.

The chain uses TRBV2 and TRBJ1-5; 7 nucleotides line up with TRBD1. This CDR3 is built from 13 residues. In germline, CDR1 is SNHLY, CDR2 FYNNEI. The V and J ends lost 11 bases and 2 bases, in that order; junction bases with no gene match: 6. In DNA, the CDR3 is TGTGCCGGTGGGCAGGGGGGCAATCAGCCCCAGCATTTT. Amino acids: CAGGQGGNQPQHF.

V usage is TRBV5-1 and J usage is TRBJ2-1; TRBD2 is a possible D gene (5 bases). Germline CDR1 and CDR2: SGHRS and YFSETQ. V dropped 0 bases and J dropped 2 bases, with 9 bases sitting between them. The CDR3 is made up of 15 amino acids. The CDR3 bases are TGCGCCAGCAGCTTGGAGAGCGGCACCTACAATGAGCAGTTCTTC. Protein product: CASSLESGTYNEQFF.

This clone was seen only once. The chain joins TRBV20-1 to TRBJ2-3; D is undetermined. The CDR3 totals 11 residues. V lost 6 bases to trimming and J lost 2 bases, with 6 bases between them. CDR1 and CDR2 from the germline V gene are DFQATT and SNEGSKA (reference sequence). The CDR3 DNA sequence: TGCAGTGCCGAATTCACAGATACGCAGTATTTT. This translates into CSAEFTDTQYF.

This clone appeared a single time. The gene calls are TRBV6-5 and TRBJ2-7; a weak D match, TRBD1 (6 bases). The CDR3 contains 13 residues. Trimming took 2 bases from V and 2 from J, leaving 7 bases between them. The germline CDR1 and CDR2 sequences are MNHEY and SVGAGI. In DNA form, the CDR3 reads TGTGCCAGCAGTTACAAGGGGGCCTACGAGCAGTACTTC. As protein: CASSYKGAYEQYF.